The sample holds many counts of the clone carrying this TCR beta chain. Its cognate antigen is unknown. TCRdb called the 5' RACE reads again in MiXCR, with one record for every CDR3 protein. The sample yields 500,000 or so distinct CDR3 sequences, 5.3% seen once. This entry comes from a study of CD8 T cells in ankylosing spondylitis. Germline V lookup: CDR1 SGHTA, CDR2 FQGNSA. V was cut by 5 bases and J by 5 bases, with 18 bases left in between. This CDR3 has 15 residues. Study-wide findings and caveats: Within ankylosing spondylitis blood, a TCR beta motif made up of roughly eight highly homologous variants appeared to be characteristic. CD8+ by phenotype, disease-linked clones were relatively rare in peripheral blood.

This TCR was sampled from a male donor with ankylosing spondylitis. The sequenced sample was blood, either unsorted or a sorted T cell fraction (not recorded which). The V call is TRBV7-2, the J call TRBJ2-5, with D perhaps matching TRBD1 or TRBD2 (5 bases each). Here the CDR3 DNA reads TGTGCCAGCAGCCTAGGAATGGGGCGGGTGGAGACCCAGTACTTC. Amino acid sequence: CASSLGMGRVETQYF.